This paragraph reports one T cell receptor (beta chain). This clone was picked up a small number of times. The target of this receptor is not known. Base-call qualities are not available, and no considerably larger clone is one nucleotide away. Genomic DNA was isolated from the sorted cells so that the TCRbeta CDR3 region could be sequenced. TCRbeta CDR3 regions were sequenced using the immunoSEQ Assay. Here the immuneACCESS table is served through TCRdb, limited to in-frame sequences with V and J called. Missing clones are a known gap in these copies; in checked studies unresolved V genes cover under half, and the rest lacks a known reason. The sample yields approximately 37,000 clones; about four fifths were counted once. Of the sample, about 21% falls within the top ten clones. This sample was taken from a study of OX40 agonist ivuxolimab in advanced cancers. In terms of the full investigation: The costimulatory receptor OX40 (CD134) was targeted by ivuxolimab, a fully human IgG2 agonistic monoclonal antibody. Intravenous ivuxolimab was administered to patients every 2 weeks at six dose levels: 0.01, 0.1, 0.3, 1.5, 3 and 10 mg/kg. Of the approximately 53 patients in dose escalation, about 20 had hepatocellular carcinoma, about 15 had melanoma, 9 had renal cell carcinoma and 9 had head and neck cancer. The dose-escalation cohort was roughly 83% male with a mean age of approximately 59 years, ranging from about 23 to 85. Patients were allowed to have had prior anti-PD-1, anti-PD-L1 or anti-CTLA-4 therapy, and 40% to 45% of the dose-escalation patients had been treated with checkpoint inhibitors. Partial responses were achieved by three dose-escalation patients, of whom one had hepatocellular carcinoma and two had cutaneous melanoma. Peripheral TCRbeta sequencing aimed to test whether ivuxolimab altered TCR sequence diversity and caused clonal T-cell expansion. The monotherapy dose-escalation portion (N ≈ 57 patients) of the phase I ivuxolimab trial is reported in the paper.

The trial excluded patients who had a history of autoimmune disease or who were on systemic immunosuppression. Peripheral blood for TCR sequencing was collected from all dose cohorts at baseline, on cycle 4 day 1, and on cycle 7 day 1. Samples were obtained from an open-label, multicenter, first-in-human phase I dose-escalation trial of ivuxolimab. Adults with locally advanced or metastatic melanoma, renal cell, hepatocellular, or head and neck squamous cell carcinoma were enrolled in the trial. Before TCR sequencing, CD4+ T cells and CD8+ T cells were sorted from peripheral blood as separate populations. The CDR3 holds 15 amino acids from the cysteine to the phenylalanine. The retained sequence is limited to the CDR3, 45 bases, with the frame set at the first base. Ends trimmed: V by 7 bases, J by 4 bases; bases unmatched to a gene: 7. Per the germline V gene (reference sequence), LNHDA is the CDR1 and SQIVND is the CDR2.

Broad study findings and their caveats: After ivuxolimab, CD8+ T cells had more expanded clones than CD4+ T cells on average. Which antigens the clonally expanded peripheral T cells were specific for was not determined. Low levels of normalized T-cell clonal expansion were also seen in some nonresponding patients. Partial responders in the 0.1-3.0 mg/kg groups had among the lowest normalized peripheral clonal expansion, especially among CD8+ T cells. At doses of 0.1 to 3.0 mg/kg, clonal expansion of both CD4+ and CD8+ blood T cells was observed from baseline to week 6.

The chain is assembled from TRBV19 and TRBJ1-6, with 7 middle bases fitting TRBD1. The source of this sequence is an adult with an advanced solid tumor such as melanoma, head and neck, liver or kidney cancer. Sequencing used CD4+ or CD8+ T cells sorted from blood, obtained in a trial of the OX40 agonist ivuxolimab. The DNA reads as follows: TGTGCCAGTAAGACTATGGGACAGTATAATTCACCCCTCCACTTT. The encoded protein is CASKTMGQYNSPLHF.